This T cell receptor (beta chain) was sequenced in a study of T cell repertoires in cytomegalovirus infection (dated by TCRdb to between 2018 and 2021). Regarding the research as a whole: The peptide stimulations were aimed at well-studied HLA-B-restricted epitopes as well as recently identified HLA-C-restricted CMV epitopes, whose presentation resists viral immunomodulation. Donor HLA type was relevant to the analysis, because carriage of CMV infection together with the matching HLA type was indicated by public TCR beta signatures.

Explained via the paper, the treatment or condition label denotes: in vitro stimulation with specific CMV peptide epitopes to enrich CMV-specific T cells. For this clonotype: It lacks a known antigen. At one boundary the junction diverges from the germline segment, which might be a read error.

Here is what the overall study found, with its caveats: In the ex vivo response, HLA-C-restricted CMV-specific TCR beta clonotypes were dominant, and in two of eight donors the single most frequent clonotype came from this HLA-C-restricted group. In both this cohort and an independent roughly 400-donor cohort, the cumulative frequency of public TCR beta family members distinguished carriers of CMV infection plus the relevant HLA type.

The data were produced on an Illumina HiSeq 1500. TCRdb trimmed public reads at Q25 via fastp, called clones via MiXCR and kept in-frame beta chains. Each CDR3 protein gets just one entry, which takes the most common genes and DNA from the rows behind it. The sample has a few hundred thousand distinct CDR3 sequences on record, 35% to 50% of them singletons. About 46% of the sample rests with the top ten. From the cysteine through the phenylalanine, the CDR3 covers 16 amino acids. Only the CDR3 DNA is retained, 48 bases long and in frame from the first base. Here the chain combines TRBV5-3 and TRBJ2-7; 8 junctional bases match TRBD2. TRBV5-3 is an open reading frame, and its role is uncertain. The receptor was derived from a human donor in good health (CMV status not recorded). Some clones in this sample may be carry-over from other donors' samples. The sample in question was cultured PBMCs, obtained from culture after CMV antigen stimulation. This receptor carries the CDR3 CASSLSPSGSAYEQYF. DNA sequence: TGTGCCAGCAGCTTGTCCCCGAGCGGGAGTGCCTACGAGCAGTACTTC.